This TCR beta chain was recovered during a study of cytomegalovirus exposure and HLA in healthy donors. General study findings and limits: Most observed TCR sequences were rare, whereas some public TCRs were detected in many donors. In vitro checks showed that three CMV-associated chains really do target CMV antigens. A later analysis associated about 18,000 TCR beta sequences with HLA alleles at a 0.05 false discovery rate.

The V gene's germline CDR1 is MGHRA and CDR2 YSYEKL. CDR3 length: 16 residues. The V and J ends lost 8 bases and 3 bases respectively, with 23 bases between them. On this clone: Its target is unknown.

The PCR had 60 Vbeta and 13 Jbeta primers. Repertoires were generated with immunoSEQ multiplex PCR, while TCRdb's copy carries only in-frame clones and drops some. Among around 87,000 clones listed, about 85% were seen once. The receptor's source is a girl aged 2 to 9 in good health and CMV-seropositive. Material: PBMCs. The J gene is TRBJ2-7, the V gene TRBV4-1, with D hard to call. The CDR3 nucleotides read TGCGCCAGCGCCCCTGTTCCCCACATAGCTAACTACGAGCAGTACTTC. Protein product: CASAPVPHIANYEQYF.